The rows below give T cell receptor beta chains drawn from one sample of a study of cytomegalovirus exposure and HLA in healthy donors. Produced via immunoSEQ multiplex PCR; TCRdb's table is partial and in-frame only. The repertoire has more than 95,000 clones, around 68% of them found once; the top ten carry around 4%. The sequencing input was PBMCs. The receptors were sampled from a man between 40 and 49 years old in good health and CMV-seropositive. CDR3s include the opening cysteine and the closing phenylalanine or tryptophan. A D gene is named only where the DNA matches it firmly. Not every row has a clone size; where given, it reads once, few, many or a size class.

V gene	clone size	D gene	J gene	CDR3 protein	CDR3 DNA
TRBV19	few	TRBD1	TRBJ1-6	CASKFTQGHSPLHF	TGTGCCAGTAAATTTACACAGGGGCATTCACCCCTCCACTTT
TRBV20-1	NA	NA	TRBJ1-6	CSARFGGPLHF	TGCAGTGCTAGATTCGGCGGACCCCTCCACTTT
TRBV30	few	TRBD1	TRBJ2-1	CAWSSRDRGSKVVQFF	TGTGCCTGGAGTTCACGGGACAGGGGCTCTAAAGTAGTGCAGTTCTTC
TRBV7-6	NA	NA	TRBJ2-3	CASSLAAHTDTQYF	TGTGCCAGCAGCTTAGCGGCCCACACAGATACGCAGTATTTT
TRBV6-6	NA	NA	TRBJ1-5	CASSYMGASNQPQHF	TGTGCCAGCAGTTACATGGGGGCGAGCAATCAGCCCCAGCATTTT
TRBV2	NA	TRBD1	TRBJ1-5	CASSLQGAGQPQHF	TGTGCCAGCAGTTTACAGGGGGCGGGTCAGCCCCAGCATTTT
TRBV4-3	NA	NA	TRBJ2-6	CASSQGATASWSGANVLTF	TGCGCCAGCAGCCAAGGGGCGACAGCCTCGTGGTCTGGGGCCAACGTCCTGACTTTC
TRBV25-1	NA	NA	TRBJ1-1	CASSDVSQAFF	TGTGCCAGCAGTGACGTCAGTCAAGCTTTCTTT
TRBV2	NA	TRBD2	TRBJ2-5	CASSEARAGGKETQYF	TGTGCCAGCAGTGAAGCGCGCGCGGGGGGAAAAGAGACCCAGTACTTC
TRBV10-1	NA	NA	TRBJ1-2	CASSESLEEGYTF	TGCGCCAGCAGTGAGTCGCTCGAGGAGGGCTACACCTTC
TRBV19	NA	NA	TRBJ2-1	CASNTRHEQFF	TGTGCCAGTAACACTAGACATGAGCAGTTCTTC
TRBV19	once	NA	TRBJ1-4	CASSIGGTTNEKLFF	TGTGCCAGTAGTATAGGGGGCACAACTAATGAAAAACTGTTTTTT
TRBV6-1	NA	NA	TRBJ1-4	CASIRTASGEKLFF	TGTGCCAGCATCAGGACGGCCTCGGGGGAAAAACTGTTTTTT
TRBV4-2	NA	TRBD2	TRBJ2-7	CASSQGTSGRPLSYEQYF	TGTGCCAGCAGCCAAGGTACTAGCGGGAGGCCCCTCTCCTACGAGCAGTACTTC
TRBV19	NA	TRBD1	TRBJ1-5	CASSLSTGTGEIQPQHF	TGTGCCAGTAGTCTTAGTACCGGGACAGGGGAGATTCAGCCCCAGCATTTT
TRBV5-1	NA	TRBD1	TRBJ2-7	CASSFGQGGSYEQYF	TGCGCCAGCAGTTTTGGACAGGGGGGCTCCTACGAGCAGTACTTC
TRBV29-1	NA	TRBD1	TRBJ1-1	CSAPQGGGTEAFF	TGCAGCGCTCCCCAGGGGGGTGGTACTGAAGCTTTCTTT
TRBV5-1	NA	TRBD2	TRBJ2-7	CASSLRTSGSYEQYF	TGCGCCAGCAGCCTCCGGACTAGCGGCTCCTACGAGCAGTACTTC
TRBV25-1	NA	NA	TRBJ2-1	CASSGGGGTEQFF	TGTGCCAGCTCCGGAGGGGGAGGGACTGAGCAGTTCTTC
TRBV19	NA	TRBD1	TRBJ1-1	CASSISETGIHTEAFF	TGTGCCAGTAGTATCTCGGAGACAGGGATTCACACTGAAGCTTTCTTT
TRBV5-1	NA	NA	TRBJ2-1	CASSTLGGRSTGNEQFF	TGCGCCAGCAGCACCTTGGGGGGACGGTCAACGGGCAATGAGCAGTTCTTC
TRBV27	NA	NA	TRBJ1-2	CASSFHGQNYGYTF	TGTGCCAGCAGTTTCCACGGACAGAACTATGGCTACACCTTC
TRBV5-4	NA	NA	TRBJ2-5	CASSRWLTQETQYF	TGTGCCAGCAGCCGCTGGCTGACACAAGAGACCCAGTACTTC
TRBV18	NA	NA	TRBJ2-3	CASLRTPGTDTQYF	TGTGCCAGTCTAAGGACACCCGGCACAGATACGCAGTATTTT
TRBV10-1	NA	NA	TRBJ2-1	CASSEHLTGEQFF	TGCGCCAGCAGTGAGCATCTTACGGGGGAGCAGTTCTTC
TRBV19	NA	NA	TRBJ1-4	CASSMDGLNEKLFF	TGTGCCAGTAGTATGGACGGACTTAATGAAAAACTGTTTTTT
TRBV30	NA	NA	TRBJ1-5	CAWSVGQRRGYSNQPQHF	TGTGCCTGGAGTGTCGGACAGCGAAGGGGATATAGCAATCAGCCCCAGCATTTT
TRBV9	NA	NA	TRBJ2-7	CASSEGVGTTYEQYF	TGTGCCAGCAGCGAGGGGGTAGGGACAACCTACGAGCAGTACTTC
TRBV6-5	NA	NA	TRBJ2-2	CASRPDRRTGELFF	TGTGCCAGCAGACCTGACAGGAGGACCGGGGAGCTGTTTTTT
TRBV4-2	once	TRBD1	TRBJ2-3	CASSQEASGGVFTDTQYF	TGTGCCAGCAGCCAAGAGGCTTCAGGGGGCGTTTTTACAGATACGCAGTATTTT
TRBV4-1	few	TRBD1	TRBJ1-1	CASSQGQSNTEAFF	TGCGCCAGCAGCCAGGGACAGTCGAACACTGAAGCTTTCTTT
TRBV10-3	NA	TRBD1	TRBJ2-2	CAIKTGGNTGELFF	TGTGCCATCAAAACAGGGGGGAACACCGGGGAGCTGTTTTTT
TRBV27	few	TRBD1	TRBJ1-4	CASSRRTGTNEKLFF	TGTGCCAGCAGTCGGCGGACAGGGACTAATGAAAAACTGTTTTTT
TRBV7-6	NA	TRBD2	TRBJ2-2	CASSLRTSGNTGELFF	TGTGCCAGCAGCTTAAGGACTAGCGGGAACACCGGGGAGCTGTTTTTT
TRBV5-1	NA	TRBD1	TRBJ1-4	CASRRTGGHEKLFF	TGCGCCAGCAGGAGGACAGGGGGCCATGAAAAACTGTTTTTT